The TCR beta chain described here comes from a study of T cells in Graves' hyperthyroidism and ophthalmopathy. Study findings and constraints: Ophthalmopathy was distinguished from stable hyperthyroidism by 13 V-J signatures.

In making diagnoses, clinical symptoms, serum thyroxine and TRAb, thyroid ultrasound and orbital computed tomography were all used. This clonotype was counted only a few times. Its antigen is currently unknown. TCR beta CDR3 regions were amplified from RNA transcripts. The HTBI primer set drove a first-round RT-PCR of the TCR CDR3. TCRdb processed the multiplex PCR reads anew with MiXCR; each CDR3 protein has one entry. Counted here are 500,000 to 800,000 distinct CDR3 sequences, roughly 45% occurring once; the ten biggest clones make up 6.5% to 9%. Germline V gene data show CDR1 as LNHDA and CDR2 as SQIVND (reference sequence). J gave up 4 bases and V 11 bases, and 8 bases lay outside the gene matches. The CDR3 has 15 residues.

The V and J genes are TRBV19 and TRBJ2-2; 12 positions match TRBD2. The sequenced sample consisted of peripheral blood or thyroid tissue (not recorded which). This clonotype originated in an adult man with Graves' disease, either hyperthyroidism or ophthalmopathy (not recorded which). The CDR3 nucleotides read TGTGCCTCAAGACTAGCGGGAGTGGGCACCGGGGAGCTGTTTTTT. Its protein is CASRLAGVGTGELFF.